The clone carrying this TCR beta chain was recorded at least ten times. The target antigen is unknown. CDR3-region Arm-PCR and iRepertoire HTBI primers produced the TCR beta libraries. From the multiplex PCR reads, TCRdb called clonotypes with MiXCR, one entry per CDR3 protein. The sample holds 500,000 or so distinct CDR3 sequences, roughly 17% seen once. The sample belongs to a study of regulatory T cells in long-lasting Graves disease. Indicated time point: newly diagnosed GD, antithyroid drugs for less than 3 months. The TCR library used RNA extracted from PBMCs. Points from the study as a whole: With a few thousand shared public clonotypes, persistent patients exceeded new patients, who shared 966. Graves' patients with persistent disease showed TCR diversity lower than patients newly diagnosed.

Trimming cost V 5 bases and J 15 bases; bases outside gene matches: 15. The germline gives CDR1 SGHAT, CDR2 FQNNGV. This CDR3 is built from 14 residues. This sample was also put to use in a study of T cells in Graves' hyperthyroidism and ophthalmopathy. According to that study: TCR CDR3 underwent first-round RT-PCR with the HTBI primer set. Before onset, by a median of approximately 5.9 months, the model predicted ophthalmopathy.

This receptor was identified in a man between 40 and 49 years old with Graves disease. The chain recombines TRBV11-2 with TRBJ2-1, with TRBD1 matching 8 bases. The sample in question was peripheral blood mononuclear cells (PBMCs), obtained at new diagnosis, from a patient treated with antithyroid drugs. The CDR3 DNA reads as TGTGCCAGCAGCCTCTACGGGACAGGAGATTTATTGTTCTTC. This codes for CASSLYGTGDLLFF.